This T cell receptor beta chain comes out of a study of human T cells and chemical hapten exposure. Study-level findings and limits: Positive correlation was observed between PT1 expanded TCR counts and patch test score.

The time point denotes: patch test 1, 2 weeks after DPC sensitization. Sample treatment: therapeutic diphenylcyclopropenone sensitization with weekly scalp DPC. There are many counts of this clonotype. The antigen remains unidentified. J lost 6 bases, V lost 0 bases, and 6 bases had no gene match. The CDR3 spans 16 residues. The germline CDR1 and CDR2 sequences are LGHDT and YNNKEL (reference sequence). TCRdb reprocessed the RACE reads with MiXCR, giving one entry per CDR3 protein. The repertoire holds around 380,000 distinct CDR3 sequences, with approximately 5% as singletons. This specimen consisted of whole blood, obtained in connection with sensitization to the hapten diphenylcyclopropenone (DPC). The rearrangement joins TRBV3-1 to TRBJ2-3; 10 positions match TRBD2. This clonotype originated in a woman aged 50 to 60 with alopecia areata. Some clones in this sample may be carry-over from other donors' samples. The CDR3 DNA reads as TGTGCCAGCAGCCAAGATAGCCTAGCGGGGGTGGATACGCAGTATTTT. This encodes CASSQDSLAGVDTQYF.